The 18 T cell receptor beta chains below were found in one sample sequenced in a study of response to subunit inactivated influenza vaccine. Each CDR3 protein gets one entry after TCRdb re-called the RT-PCR reads with MiXCR. The table has roughly 520,000 distinct CDR3 sequences, about 25% seen once. Source: CD4+ T cells sorted from PBMCs, taken around 5 days after vaccination. These receptors originate from a man in his forties or fifties who received an inactivated influenza vaccine.

There are a few counts of this clonotype. V usage is TRBV7-2 and J usage is TRBJ2-5, with a tentative D call TRBD2 (5 bases). Germline CDR1 and CDR2: SGHTA and FQGNSA. The germline V and J ends were trimmed by 3 bases and 5 bases, with 10 bases remaining between them. The CDR3 spans 13 residues. This CDR3 reads CASSFGLGETQYF. CDR3 nucleotide sequence: TGTGCCAGCAGCTTCGGACTTGGGGAGACCCAGTACTTC. Filled out from reference TRBV7-2 and TRBJ2-5, the complete variable domain reads GAGVSQSPSNKVTEKGKDVELRCDPISGHTALYWYRQSLGQGLEFLIYFQGNSAPDKSGLPSDRFSAERTGGSVSTLTIQRTQQEDSAVYLCASSFGLGETQYFGPGTRLLVL.

This clonotype was picked up many times. The rearrangement uses TRBV5-1 and TRBJ2-1; D ambiguous. The CDR3 is made up of 14 amino acids. CDR1 is SGHRS and CDR2 is YFSETQ in the germline V gene. Trimming cost V 0 bases and J 1 base, with 5 bases left between them. Here the CDR3 DNA reads TGCGCCAGCAGCTTGGGGGGATCCTACAATGAGCAGTTCTTC. It codes for CASSLGGSYNEQFF.

The J gene is TRBJ2-1, the V gene TRBV20-1, with 11 positions matching TRBD2. The V segment lost 0 bases and the J segment 0 bases; nucleotides outside the gene matches: 7. Per the germline V gene, CDR1 is DFQATT and CDR2 is SNEGSKA (reference sequence). This CDR3 comprises 18 residues. The DNA of the CDR3 is TGCAGTGCTAGAGATCCGGTTAGCGGGAGGGTCTCCTACAATGAGCAGTTCTTC. Translating it yields CSARDPVSGRVSYNEQFF.

The rearrangement joins TRBV12-3 or TRBV12-4 to TRBJ2-6; TRBD1 or TRBD2 may be the D gene (5 bases each). CDR3 size: 16 residues. The germline V and J ends were trimmed by 4 bases and 4 bases, with 14 bases remaining between them. The CDR3 reads CASSSGPTMGANVLTF. CDR3 nucleotides: TGTGCCAGCAGTTCGGGGCCTACAATGGGGGCCAACGTCCTGACTTTC.

In this sample, this clonotype turned up a few times. The V and J genes are TRBV20-1 and TRBJ1-4; D is ambiguous. Germline assignment: CDR1 DFQATT and CDR2 SNEGSKA (reference sequence). The CDR3 contains 15 residues. Trimming pared 2 bases from V and 8 bases from J, leaving 18 bases between. CDR3 coding DNA: TGCAGTGCTAGACCCCTGTTAACCGGCGGGGAAAAACTGTTTTTT. Amino acid sequence: CSARPLLTGGEKLFF.

The chain couples TRBV20-1 to TRBJ1-1; D gene ambiguous. This CDR3 is 13 amino acids long. Trimming stripped 4 bases from V and 5 bases from J, with 14 bases between. The germline V gene has CDR1 DFQATT and CDR2 SNEGSKA (reference sequence). CDR3 region: CSANPNLGTEAFF. The CDR3 DNA follows: TGCAGTGCTAACCCCAACCTGGGGACTGAAGCTTTCTTT.

In regard to this clonotype: This may stem from a read error, because a much larger clone lies one nucleotide away. The rearrangement uses TRBV5-1 and TRBJ1-4; unclear D gene. The CDR3 is made up of 16 amino acids. The V end was cut by 0 bases, the J end by 4 bases, with 13 bases between. Germline V gene sequence: CDR1 SGHRS, CDR2 YFSETQ. DNA of the CDR3: TGCGCCAGCAGCTTGGCCGGGTCCGAGAATAATGAAAAACTGTTTTTT. It yields the protein CASSLAGSENNEKLFF.

The chain uses TRBV9 and TRBJ2-3; 8 nucleotides align to TRBD2. J was trimmed by 1 base and V by 0 bases; bases with no gene match: 4. The length of the CDR3 is 16 residues. Germline loops: CDR1 SGDLS, CDR2 YYNGEE. The CDR3, as DNA: TGTGCCAGCAGCGTAGATATTAGCGGGGGCACAGATACGCAGTATTTT. Amino acids: CASSVDISGGTDTQYF.

The V gene is TRBV6-2 or TRBV6-3, the J gene TRBJ2-1; 10 bases are a match to TRBD2. Germline CDR1 MNHEY, CDR2 SVGEGT. This CDR3 has 17 amino acids. After removal of 0 bases from V and 8 bases from J, the junction contained 10 bases not matched to a gene. The CDR3 bases are TGTGCCAGCAGTTACTCCAGCGGGAGGGCCGGGGTAGATGAGCAGTTCTTC. Amino acid sequence: CASSYSSGRAGVDEQFF.

The rearrangement uses TRBV19 and TRBJ2-7; the match to TRBD1 covers 10 bases. The CDR3 is 15 residues long. CDR1 and CDR2 from the germline V gene are LNHDA and SQIVND (reference sequence). Trimming took 4 bases from V and 3 from J; bases not matched to a gene: 6. The CDR3 here is CASSTAGQGDYEQYF. For the CDR3, the DNA is TGTGCCAGTAGTACTGCCGGACAGGGGGACTACGAGCAGTACTTC. Based on the CDR3 plus reference TRBV19 and TRBJ2-7, the full variable domain is DGGITQSPKYLFRKEGQNVTLSCEQNLNHDAMYWYRQDPGQGLRLIYYSQIVNDFQKGDIAEGYSVSREKKESFPLTVTSAQKNPTAFYLCASSTAGQGDYEQYFGPGTRLTVT.

V is TRBV5-6 and J is TRBJ2-3, with TRBD1 matching 10 bases. Germline assignment: CDR1 SGHDT and CDR2 YYEEEE. The trim removed 4 bases at V and 3 bases at J, leaving 8 bases unmatched. CDR3 length: 16 amino acids. The DNA for the CDR3 is TGTGCCAGCAGCAGCCCGGGACAGGGGTTGACAGATACGCAGTATTTT. Translating it yields CASSSPGQGLTDTQYF. Full variable domain (rest looked up from reference TRBV5-6 and TRBJ2-3): DAGVTQSPTHLIKTRGQQVTLRCSPKSGHDTVSWYQQALGQGPQFIFQYYEEEERQRGNFPDRFSGHQFPNYSSELNVNALLLGDSALYLCASSSPGQGLTDTQYFGPGTRLTVL.

The chain uses TRBV7-2 and TRBJ2-7; D is perhaps TRBD1 (5 bases). Looked up from germline, CDR1 is SGHTA and CDR2 is FQGNSA. The ends were cut back, 1 base at V and 5 bases at J, with 12 bases in the middle. The CDR3 spans 14 residues. The CDR3 spells CASSLVQGLNEQYF. The CDR3 nucleotides read TGTGCCAGCAGCTTAGTCCAGGGTCTAAACGAGCAGTACTTC. Together with reference TRBV7-2 and TRBJ2-7, the CDR3 gives the full variable domain: GAGVSQSPSNKVTEKGKDVELRCDPISGHTALYWYRQSLGQGLEFLIYFQGNSAPDKSGLPSDRFSAERTGGSVSTLTIQRTQQEDSAVYLCASSLVQGLNEQYFGPGTRLTVT.

The V gene is TRBV7-6, the J gene TRBJ2-5; a possible D gene is TRBD1 (5 bases). Germline-derived CDR1 and CDR2 are SGHVS and FNYEAQ. The CDR3 contains 15 residues. With 5 bases removed from V and 2 bases from J, the gap between germline ends came to 15 bases. DNA for the CDR3: TGTGCCAGCAGCCCGTGGGGCAAAACACAAGAGACCCAGTACTTC. This codes for CASSPWGKTQETQYF.

At least ten counts were recorded for this clonotype. This chain uses TRBV11-3 with TRBJ2-1; 8 positions match TRBD1. V trimming: 1 base; J trimming: 8 bases; junction bases outside the gene matches: 7. The CDR3 is 15 amino acids. In germline, CDR1 is SGHNT, CDR2 YENEEA. The CDR3 loop reads CASSLGAQGAYEQFF. CDR3 nucleotide sequence: TGTGCCAGCAGCTTAGGAGCTCAGGGGGCGTATGAGCAGTTCTTC.

The chain carries TRBV4-1 and TRBJ2-7; no definite D call. V shed 0 bases and J shed 2 bases, with 14 bases lying between them. Germline CDR1 MGHRA, CDR2 YSYEKL. CDR3 length equals 16 residues. CDR3 amino acids: CASSQEETDNAYEQYF. The CDR3 nucleotides read TGCGCCAGCAGCCAAGAAGAAACAGATAATGCCTACGAGCAGTACTTC.

This clonotype was counted between two and nine times. The rearrangement uses TRBV6-1 and TRBJ2-1; 15 bases agree with TRBD2. CDR1 is MNHNS, CDR2 SASEGT, per germline. The CDR3 spans 17 residues. The ends lost 6 bases at V and 0 bases at J; junction bases unmatched: 3. The CDR3 reads CASRGGLAGGSYNEQFF. CDR3 sequence (DNA): TGTGCCAGCAGAGGGGGACTAGCGGGGGGCTCCTACAATGAGCAGTTCTTC.

The V gene is TRBV7-9, the J gene TRBJ2-1; 15 nucleotides line up with TRBD2. Germline V gene lookup returns CDR1 SEHNR and CDR2 FQNEAQ (reference sequence). The length of the CDR3 is 17 residues. J was trimmed by 5 bases and V by 1 base; bases with no gene match: 3. In nucleotides, the CDR3 is TGTGCCAGCAGCTTAGGGACTAGCGGGAGGGCCGACAATGAGCAGTTCTTC. It codes for CASSLGTSGRADNEQFF. The variable domain in full, completed from reference TRBV7-9 and TRBJ2-1, reads DTGVSQNPRHKITKRGQNVTFRCDPISEHNRLYWYRQTLGQGPEFLTYFQNEAQLEKSRLLSDRFSAERPKGSFSTLEIQRTEQGDSAMYLCASSLGTSGRADNEQFFGPGTRLTVL.

The chain couples TRBV21-1 to TRBJ2-6; whether TRBD1, the table's D call, matches the DNA was not checked. TRBV21-1 corresponds to a pseudogene. The CDR3 runs 18 residues. CDR3 loop: CASSFRDRGMTGANVLTF. As DNA, the CDR3 is TGTGCCAGCAGCTTCCGGGACAGGGGTATGACTGGGGCCAACGTCCTGACTTTC.